This T cell receptor (beta chain) was sequenced in a study of naive CD8 T cells in extremely preterm neonates (dated 2017 in TCRdb). Study-wide context: The age range of the adult participants is stated as 25-50 years in the abstract but as 20-50 years in the methods. TCRbeta CDR3 repertoires of sorted naive CD8+ T cells were compared across four age groups: extremely preterm neonates, term neonates, young children and adults. Study-wide conclusions, independent of this receptor: Among the limitations the authors pointed out were a small sample size and productive template counts that varied across preterm samples. A higher proportion of shared CDR3 nucleotide sequences was found in preterm neonates (roughly 2.5%) than in term neonates (approximately 0.4%), young children (about 0.03%) and adults (approximately 0.01%). Compared with all other age groups, preterm neonates showed significantly lower iChao1 richness (p < 0.05) along with an even clone distribution, indicating a less rich repertoire. Compared with the older groups, preterm CDR3s were shorter and closer to germline, carrying fewer N additions and showing less junctional trimming. To track T cell development within individuals, the authors urged prospective longitudinal studies of preterm and term neonates.

A two-step, bias-controlled multiplex PCR was used to amplify TCRbeta CDR3 regions from genomic DNA. The multiplex PCR included primers specific for each TRBV and TRBJ gene segment. TCRbeta repertoire data were generated with the immunoSEQ Assay. The original pipeline was this. To merge closely related sequences, reads went through filtering and clustering using a relative-frequency ratio and a modified nearest-neighbor algorithm. V, D and J gene assignments for CDR3 sequences followed IMGT annotation. Template counts were normalized for PCR amplification bias and quantified against synthetic TCR CDR3 analog sequences. Only unique productive sequences, that is, in-frame CDR3 sequences lacking stop codons, were included in the analyses. The immunoSEQ Analyzer software was used to calculate iChao1 richness and clonality, with clonality defined as 1 minus Pielou's evenness. Statistical testing was performed in JMP, using Student's t-test or a non-parametric test depending on Shapiro-Wilk normality results. TCRdb stores this immuneACCESS table with in-frame sequences only. Part of the clones is absent; in the studies checked, under half of the shortfall reflects unresolved V genes, and no reason is known for the rest. Clone size and the V and J calls come from that table; the DNA yielded D and trimming. In all, the sample holds approximately 8,000 clones, and roughly 98% of those were seen once. Of the sample, about 2.8% falls within the top ten clones.

The peripheral blood donors were five healthy children aged roughly 15-60 months who were having elective routine surgery, plus five healthy nonsmoking adults. The adult controls were healthy nonsmokers aged 20-50 years, with a median age of roughly 42 years. A FACSAria III cell sorter was used to sort live, Annexin V-negative naive CD8+ T cells (CD3+CD8+CD45RA+CCR7+). Per sample, between roughly 18,000 and 100,000 naive CD8+ T cells were obtained by sorting. Mononuclear cells were isolated from diluted blood by Ficoll-Paque density gradient centrifugation. Before sorting, mononuclear cells were cryopreserved in about 10% DMSO plus 90% FBS and kept long term at -150 degrees C. Thawed cells were stained with Annexin V and antibodies against CD3, CD8, CCR7 and CD45RA. The DNeasy Blood and Tissue Kit was used to extract genomic DNA from sorted cell pellets that had been snap-frozen. Unmatched junction bases come to 4, with V trimmed by 4 bases and J by 2 bases. The cysteine opens and the phenylalanine closes a CDR3 of 14 amino acids. The retained sequence is limited to the CDR3, 42 bases, with the frame set at the first base. CDR1 and CDR2 are read off the germline V gene as MGHDK and SYGVNS.

This clone was recorded only once. The specificity of this receptor is unknown. No qualities accompany the bases; no much larger clone lies one base away. The rearrangement combines TRBV25-1 with TRBJ1-2; 7 bases in the junction line up with TRBD1. This TCR came from a human donor in good health. Sequenced sample: naive CD8+ T cells from blood. The CDR3 region reads CASSATGLNYGYTF. The DNA is as follows: TGTGCCAGCAGTGCGACAGGGTTGAACTATGGCTACACCTTC.